This entry concerns a single TCR beta chain. The antigen is unknown. J gave up 6 bases and V 7 bases, and 9 bases lay outside the gene matches. This CDR3 contains 14 residues. CDR1 is LNHDA and CDR2 is SQIVND in the germline V gene (reference sequence). The repertoire was sequenced with immunoSEQ multiplex PCR; TCRdb's copy has only in-frame clones and lacks some. The sample lists 84,000 or so clones; 85% to 95% were seen once. The data were obtained in a study of OX40 agonist ivuxolimab in advanced cancers. Background on the study: Ivuxolimab is an agonistic anti-OX40 (CD134) antibody, and patients were treated with it. Hepatocellular carcinoma, melanoma, renal cell or head and neck cancer affected the dose-escalation patients. At 82.7% male, the cohort had a mean age of approximately 60 years, ranging from about 23 to 79. Whole-study findings and limits: Clones of CD4+ and CD8+ blood T cells grew by week 6 at doses of 0.1 to 3.0 mg/kg.

The sequence was collected from an adult with an advanced solid tumor such as melanoma, head and neck, liver or kidney cancer. V gene TRBV19 combines with J gene TRBJ1-2; 9 bases fit TRBD1. The sequenced sample was CD4+ or CD8+ T cells sorted from blood, obtained in a trial of the OX40 agonist ivuxolimab. CDR3 loop: CASILGQGGNGYTF. CDR3 DNA: TGTGCCAGTATCCTGGGACAGGGTGGCAATGGCTACACCTTC.